This TCR beta chain was recovered during a study of PD-1 blockade in classical Hodgkin lymphoma. About the research overall: Once every 2 weeks, patients received intravenous nivolumab at 3 mg/kg.

The trim removed 0 bases at V and 6 bases at J, leaving 4 bases unmatched. The CDR3 is 15 amino acids. Germline V lookup: CDR1 LGHNA, CDR2 YNFKEQ. Here immunoSEQ multiplex PCR was the method, and the copy in TCRdb shows in-frame clones only, minus some. This sample has around 12,000 clones, with around 80% found just once. Every patient relapsed after autologous stem cell transplantation, and brentuximab vedotin exposure varied. With respect to this clone: The antigen remains undetermined.

Whole-study findings and limits: Those starting nivolumab under 1 year post-ASCT were excluded. Whereas CD4+ TCR diversity had risen significantly by C4D1, CD8+ TCR diversity had not. Whatever underlies the repertoire differences (possibly disease activity or prior therapy) remains undefined.

Sample: peripheral blood mononuclear cells (PBMCs), taken at baseline. The gene calls are TRBV4-2 and TRBJ2-3, with 9 bases fitting TRBD2. The receptor's source is a human donor with classical Hodgkin lymphoma. The CDR3 coding sequence is TGTGCCAGCAGCCAAGAGGCTAGCGGGGCCGATACGCAGTATTTT. It codes for CASSQEASGADTQYF.